These T cell receptor beta chains were read from a single sample in a study of control samples from healthy donors and cancer patients. TCRdb's copy holds only in-frame clones and misses some; the assay was immunoSEQ multiplex PCR. The sample has 60,000 to 100,000 clones; 75% to 90% are singletons. Material: blood. These receptors were collected from a man between 50 and 59 years old in good health. Both conserved end residues are part of each CDR3. D genes are given only for firm matches. Clone size is not always given. Where it is, it says once, few, many or a class for expanded clones.

j_gene | d_gene | abundance | v_gene | CDR3nt | CDR3aa
TRBJ1-1 | TRBD1 | . | TRBV19 | TGTGCCAGCATCCGACAGGGAACGGCTGAAGCTTTCTTT | CASIRQGTAEAFF
TRBJ2-3 | TRBD2 | . | TRBV27 | TGTGCCAGCAGTTCTTTAACATTGTGGGGACTAGCGGGGGGGCTTCGCACAGATACGCAGTATTTT | CASSSLTLWGLAGGLRTDTQYF
TRBJ2-3 | . | . | TRBV5-4 | TGTGCCAGCAGGCAGGGGTCAGTGGATACGCAGTATTTT | CASRQGSVDTQYF
TRBJ1-1 | TRBD1 | . | TRBV18 | TGTGCCAGCTCACCGGGACAGGGGACCATGAACACTGAAGCTTTCTTT | CASSPGQGTMNTEAFF
TRBJ2-7 | TRBD1 | . | TRBV27 | TGTGCCAGCAGAAAGGGACAGGACTACGAGCAGTACTTC | CASRKGQDYEQYF
TRBJ1-6 | . | . | TRBV9 | TGTGCCAGCAGCGCCGGACAGATTAATTCACCCCTCCACTTT | CASSAGQINSPLHF
TRBJ1-2 | TRBD1 | . | TRBV10-1 | TGCGCCAGCATTCACCGGGACAGCACAATACTAAACCTATACTATGGCTACACCTTC | CASIHRDSTILNLYYGYTF
TRBJ2-2 | . | once | TRBV3-1/TRBV3-2 | TGTGCCAGCATGGGGACTCGCCCCTACACCGGGGAGCTGTTTTTT | CASMGTRPYTGELFF
TRBJ2-7 | TRBD1 | few | TRBV7-9 | TGTGCCAGCAGCTTAGACAGCAGGGGGTTCTACGAGCAGTACTTC | CASSLDSRGFYEQYF
TRBJ2-3 | . | . | TRBV11-2 | TGTGCCAGCAGCTTAACAGACACAGATACGCAGTATTTT | CASSLTDTDTQYF
TRBJ2-2 | . | . | TRBV12-5 | TGTGCTAGTGGTTTGGGGGGGACCGGGGAGCTGTTTTTT | CASGLGGTGELFF
TRBJ1-5 | . | . | TRBV19 | TGTGCCAGTAGGCAGGGAATTCAGCCCCAGCATTTT | CASRQGIQPQHF
TRBJ2-3 | . | . | TRBV9 | TGTGCCAGCAGCGTAGTTGGGGGGCCCACAGATACGCAGTATTTT | CASSVVGGPTDTQYF
TRBJ1-1 | . | . | TRBV18 | TGTGCCAGCTCACCAATGAGGGGGATGAACACTGAAGCTTTCTTT | CASSPMRGMNTEAFF
TRBJ1-5 | TRBD1 | . | TRBV18 | TGTGCCAGCTCACCCGGGACAGCGAATCAGCCCCAGCATTTT | CASSPGTANQPQHF
TRBJ2-3 | TRBD1 | . | TRBV18 | TGTGCCAGCTCAGCCGGACAGGGCCGCACAGATACGCAGTATTTT | CASSAGQGRTDTQYF
TRBJ2-3 | . | . | TRBV27 | TGTGCCAGCAGTTTAAAGGGGCGATTCACAGATACGCAGTATTTT | CASSLKGRFTDTQYF
TRBJ1-4 | . | . | TRBV6-5 | TGTGCCAGCAGGCTCTGGCCTGAAAAACTGTTTTTT | CASRLWPEKLFF
TRBJ2-1 | TRBD2 | . | TRBV6-5 | TGTGCCAGCAGTTACTCGGGTCTAGCGGTAGCCCAGTTCTTC | CASSYSGLAVAQFF
TRBJ1-4 | . | . | TRBV5-5 | TGTGCCAGCAGCTCCGCCGGGACAACTAATGAAAAACTGTTTTTT | CASSSAGTTNEKLFF
TRBJ2-3 | TRBD1 | . | TRBV14 | TGTGCCAGCAGCCCCAGACAGGGAGCGGCAGATACGCAGTATTTT | CASSPRQGAADTQYF
TRBJ2-5 | . | . | TRBV3-1/TRBV3-2 | TGTGCCAGCAGCCAAGTACAAGAGACCCAGTACTTC | CASSQVQETQYF
TRBJ1-2 | . | . | TRBV7-2 | TGTGCCAGCAGCTTAGCGTTGGGGGGCCCGCTACGAGGCTACACCTTC | CASSLALGGPLRGYTF
TRBJ2-1 | TRBD2 | few | TRBV24-1 | TGTGCCACCAGTTTAGCGGGGGGCCGAACTACTTACAATGAGCAGTTCTTC | CATSLAGGRTTYNEQFF
TRBJ2-3 | TRBD2 | . | TRBV4-1 | TGCGCCAGCAGCCAAGATAGAGCGGGGAGGGGAACAGATACGCAGTATTTT | CASSQDRAGRGTDTQYF
TRBJ1-4 | . | . | TRBV5-1 | TGCGCCAGCAGCTTGGGGACAGTAGGTGAAAAACTGTTTTTT | CASSLGTVGEKLFF
TRBJ1-5 | TRBD1 | . | TRBV5-8 | TGTGCCAGCAGCTGGGGGACAGGCGATCAGCCCCAGCATTTT | CASSWGTGDQPQHF
TRBJ2-7 | TRBD1 | . | TRBV12-3/TRBV12-4 | TGTGCCAGCAGTACTACAGGGGGCGAGCAGTACTTC | CASSTTGGEQYF
TRBJ1-1 | . | . | TRBV4-2 | TGTGCCAGCAGCCAGTGGCAGGGCGGCACTGAAGCTTTCTTT | CASSQWQGGTEAFF
TRBJ2-3 | TRBD1 | . | TRBV5-5 | TGTGCCAGCAGCTTGTGGGACAGGGGAGGAGGCACAGATACGCAGTATTTT | CASSLWDRGGGTDTQYF
TRBJ2-3 | TRBD1 | . | TRBV27 | TGTGCCAGCAGTTTTGGACAGGGGAGAACAGATACGCAGTATTTT | CASSFGQGRTDTQYF
TRBJ1-5 | . | . | TRBV3-1/TRBV3-2 | TGTGCCAGCAGCCGTGGGGAGCAGCCCCAGCATTTT | CASSRGEQPQHF
TRBJ1-1 | . | . | TRBV2 | TGTGCCACCAAGATTACCCGGGCTGAAGCTTTCTTT | CATKITRAEAFF
TRBJ1-4 | TRBD1 | . | TRBV19 | TGTGCCAGTATCCCGGGAAGACAGGGGCGCCGGGATAATGAAAAACTGTTTTTT | CASIPGRQGRRDNEKLFF
TRBJ1-4 | . | . | TRBV18 | TGTGCCAGCTCACAAAACCGTCCCGCAACTAATGAAAAACTGTTTTTT | CASSQNRPATNEKLFF
TRBJ1-4 | . | . | TRBV7-6 | TGTGCCAGCAGCTTAGTAAACCGGGACTTCAATGAAAAACTGTTTTTT | CASSLVNRDFNEKLFF
TRBJ2-5 | TRBD2 | . | TRBV7-2 | TGTGCCAGCAGCTTACCTAGCGGGGTGCAAGAGACCCAGTACTTC | CASSLPSGVQETQYF
TRBJ2-7 | TRBD1 | . | TRBV24-1 | TGTGCCACCAGTGATACCCGGACAGGCGGTTCCGAGCAGTACTTC | CATSDTRTGGSEQYF
TRBJ2-5 | . | . | TRBV7-8 | TGTGCCAGCAGCTTAGCGCTCTGGGGTGGGTACCAAGAGACCCAGTACTTC | CASSLALWGGYQETQYF
TRBJ2-7 | TRBD1 | . | TRBV6-5 | TGTGCCAGCAGTTACCGCACAGGGGCGCGGGTGGCCGAGCAGTACTTC | CASSYRTGARVAEQYF
TRBJ1-5 | . | . | TRBV5-4 | TGTGCCAGCAGCTTTGACAATCAGCCCCAGCATTTT | CASSFDNQPQHF
TRBJ2-2 | TRBD2 | once | TRBV13 | TGTGCCAGCAGCTCCCGATCGCGTTGGGATCCGGGACTAGTGATCCCCGGGGAGCTGTTTTTT | CASSSRSRWDPGLVIPGELFF